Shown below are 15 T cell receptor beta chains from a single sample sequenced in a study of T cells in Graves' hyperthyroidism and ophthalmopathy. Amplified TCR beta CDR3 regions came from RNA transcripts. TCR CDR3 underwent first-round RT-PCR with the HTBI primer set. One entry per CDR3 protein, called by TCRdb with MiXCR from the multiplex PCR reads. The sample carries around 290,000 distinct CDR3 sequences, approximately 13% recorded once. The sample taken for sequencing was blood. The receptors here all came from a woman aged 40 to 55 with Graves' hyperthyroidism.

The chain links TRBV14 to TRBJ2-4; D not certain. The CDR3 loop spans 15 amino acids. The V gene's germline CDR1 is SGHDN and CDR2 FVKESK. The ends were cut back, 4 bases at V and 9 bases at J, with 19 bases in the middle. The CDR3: CASSLRSHRRAIQYF. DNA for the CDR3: TGTGCCAGCAGCCTTAGATCACATCGAAGGGCCATTCAGTACTTC.

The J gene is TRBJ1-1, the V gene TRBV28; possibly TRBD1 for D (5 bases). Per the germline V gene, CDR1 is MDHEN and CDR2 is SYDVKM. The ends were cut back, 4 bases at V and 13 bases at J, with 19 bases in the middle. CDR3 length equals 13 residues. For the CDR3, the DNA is TGTGCCAGCAGTTGGGGCCCGGGGCCCGGGGGTTTCTTT. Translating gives CASSWGPGPGGFF. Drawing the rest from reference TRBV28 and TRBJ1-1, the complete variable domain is DVKVTQSSRYLVKRTGEKVFLECVQDMDHENMFWYRQDPGLGLRLIYFSYDVKMKEKGDIPEGYSVSREKKERFSLILESASTNQTSMYLCASSWGPGPGGFFGQGTRLTVV.

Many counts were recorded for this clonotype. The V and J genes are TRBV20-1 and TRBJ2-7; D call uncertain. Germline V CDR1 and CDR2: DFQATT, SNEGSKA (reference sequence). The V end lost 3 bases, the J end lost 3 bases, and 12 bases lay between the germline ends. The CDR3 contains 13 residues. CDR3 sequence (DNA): TGCAGTGCTAGTCTGCGGTTAAACTACGAGCAGTACTTC. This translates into CSASLRLNYEQYF.

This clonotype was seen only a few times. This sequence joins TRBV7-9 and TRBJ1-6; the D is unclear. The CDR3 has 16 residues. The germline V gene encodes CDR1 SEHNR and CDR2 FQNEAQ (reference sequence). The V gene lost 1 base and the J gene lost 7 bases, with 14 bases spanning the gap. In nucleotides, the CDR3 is TGTGCCAGCAGCTTAGGATTTTCCGGGCACAATTCACCCCTCCACTTT. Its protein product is CASSLGFSGHNSPLHF.

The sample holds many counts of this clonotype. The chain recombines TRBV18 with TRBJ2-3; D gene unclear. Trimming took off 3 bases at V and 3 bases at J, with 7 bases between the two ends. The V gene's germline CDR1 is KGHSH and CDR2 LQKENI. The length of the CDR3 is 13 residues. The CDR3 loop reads CASSPRGTDTQYF. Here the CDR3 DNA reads TGTGCCAGCTCACCCCGTGGGACAGATACGCAGTATTTT. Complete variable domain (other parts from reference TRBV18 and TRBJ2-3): NAGVMQNPRHLVRRRGQEARLRCSPMKGHSHVYWYRQLPEEGLKFMVYLQKENIIDESGMPKERFSAEFPKEGPSILRIQQVVRGDSAAYFCASSPRGTDTQYFGPGTRLTVL.

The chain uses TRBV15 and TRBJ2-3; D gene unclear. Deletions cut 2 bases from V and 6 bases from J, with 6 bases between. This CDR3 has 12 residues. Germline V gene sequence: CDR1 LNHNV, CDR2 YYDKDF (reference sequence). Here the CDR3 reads CATSRSLDTQYF. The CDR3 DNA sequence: TGTGCCACCAGCAGAAGTCTTGATACGCAGTATTTT. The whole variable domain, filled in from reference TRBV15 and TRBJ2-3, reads DAMVIQNPRYQVTQFGKPVTLSCSQTLNHNVMYWYQQKSSQAPKLLFHYYDKDFNNEADTPDNFQSRRPNTSFCFLDIRSPGLGDTAMYLCATSRSLDTQYFGPGTRLTVL.

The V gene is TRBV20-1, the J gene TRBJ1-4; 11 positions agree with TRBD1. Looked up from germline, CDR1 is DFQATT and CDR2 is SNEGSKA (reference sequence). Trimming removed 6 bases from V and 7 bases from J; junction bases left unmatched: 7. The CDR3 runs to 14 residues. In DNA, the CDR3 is TGCAGTGCCCCGGGGACAGGGGGTGGTGAAAAACTGTTTTTT. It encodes CSAPGTGGGEKLFF.

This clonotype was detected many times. The CDR3 nucleotides are TGTGCCAGCAGTTTCCAAATCCTGGGACTAAGATTAAGTAATGAGCAGTTCTTC. Translation gives CASSFQILGLRLSNEQFF. The gene calls are TRBV28 and TRBJ2-1; TRBD2 matches at 7 bases. The CDR3 contains 18 residues. From germline, CDR1 is MDHEN and CDR2 SYDVKM. After removal of 3 bases from V and 7 bases from J, the junction contained 18 bases not matched to a gene.

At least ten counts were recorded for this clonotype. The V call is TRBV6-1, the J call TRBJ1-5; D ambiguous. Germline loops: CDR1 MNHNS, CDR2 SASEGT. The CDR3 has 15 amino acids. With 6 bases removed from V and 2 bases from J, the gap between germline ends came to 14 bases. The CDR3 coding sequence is TGTGCCAGCAGGCAACAGCGGATGGGCAATCAGCCCCAGCATTTT. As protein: CASRQQRMGNQPQHF.

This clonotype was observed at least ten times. The CDR3 is CSVGDSRVGELFF. The CDR3 bases are TGCAGCGTTGGGGACAGTCGGGTCGGGGAGCTGTTTTTT. The chain employs TRBV29-1 and TRBJ2-2, with 7 bases identical to TRBD1. V shed 4 bases and J 7 bases; nucleotides not matched to a gene: 6. Germline V lookup: CDR1 SQVTM, CDR2 ANQGSEA. The CDR3 has 13 residues.

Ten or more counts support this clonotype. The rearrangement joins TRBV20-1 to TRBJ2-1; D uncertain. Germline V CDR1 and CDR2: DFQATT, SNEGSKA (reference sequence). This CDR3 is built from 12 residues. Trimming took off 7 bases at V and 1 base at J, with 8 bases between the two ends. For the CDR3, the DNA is TGCAGTGTTGGCGGTTCCTACAATGAGCAGTTCTTC. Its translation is CSVGGSYNEQFF.

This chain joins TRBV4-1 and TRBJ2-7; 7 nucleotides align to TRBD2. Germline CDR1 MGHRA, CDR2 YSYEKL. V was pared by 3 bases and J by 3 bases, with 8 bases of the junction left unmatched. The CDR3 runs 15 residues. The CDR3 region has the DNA TGCGCCAGCAGCCACCCCCCTAGCGGAGACTACGAGCAGTACTTC. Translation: CASSHPPSGDYEQYF.

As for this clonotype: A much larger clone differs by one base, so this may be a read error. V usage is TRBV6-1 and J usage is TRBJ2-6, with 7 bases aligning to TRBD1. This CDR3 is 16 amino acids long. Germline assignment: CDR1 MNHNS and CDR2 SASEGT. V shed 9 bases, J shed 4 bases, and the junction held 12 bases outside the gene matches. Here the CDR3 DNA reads TGTGCCAGGAGAAGCAAGACAGGGCCCGGGGCCAACGTCCTGACTTTC. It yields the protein CARRSKTGPGANVLTF.

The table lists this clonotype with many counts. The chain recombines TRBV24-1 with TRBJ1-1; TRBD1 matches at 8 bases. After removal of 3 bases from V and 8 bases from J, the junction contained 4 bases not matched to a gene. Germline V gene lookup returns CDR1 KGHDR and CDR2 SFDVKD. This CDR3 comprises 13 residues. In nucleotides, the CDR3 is TGTGCCACCAGTGATGGCGACAGGGGAGAAGCTTTCTTT. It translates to CATSDGDRGEAFF.

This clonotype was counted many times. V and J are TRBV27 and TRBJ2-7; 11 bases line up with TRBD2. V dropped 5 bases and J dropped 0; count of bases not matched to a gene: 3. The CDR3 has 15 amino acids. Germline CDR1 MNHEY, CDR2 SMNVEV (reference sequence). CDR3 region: CASSAGLAASYEQYF. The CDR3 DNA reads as TGTGCCAGCAGTGCGGGACTAGCGGCCTCCTACGAGCAGTACTTC.